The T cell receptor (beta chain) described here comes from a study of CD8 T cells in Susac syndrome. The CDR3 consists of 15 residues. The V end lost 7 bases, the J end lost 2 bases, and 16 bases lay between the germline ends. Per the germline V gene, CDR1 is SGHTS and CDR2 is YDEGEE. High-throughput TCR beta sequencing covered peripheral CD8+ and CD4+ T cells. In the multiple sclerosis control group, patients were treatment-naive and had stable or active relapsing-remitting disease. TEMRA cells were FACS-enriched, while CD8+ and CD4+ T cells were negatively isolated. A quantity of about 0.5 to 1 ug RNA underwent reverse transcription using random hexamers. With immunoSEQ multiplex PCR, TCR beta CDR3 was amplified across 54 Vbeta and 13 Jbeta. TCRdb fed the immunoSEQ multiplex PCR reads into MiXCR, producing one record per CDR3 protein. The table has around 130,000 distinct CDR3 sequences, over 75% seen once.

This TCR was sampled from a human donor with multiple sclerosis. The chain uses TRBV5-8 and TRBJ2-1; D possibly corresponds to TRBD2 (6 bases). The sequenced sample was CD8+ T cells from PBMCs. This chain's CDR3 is CASDPDSGTYNEQFF. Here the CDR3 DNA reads TGTGCCAGCGATCCCGATAGCGGAACCTACAATGAGCAGTTCTTC.